The 30 T cell receptor beta chains below all came from one sample that was sequenced in a study of blood T cell repertoires in COVID-19. The assay was immunoSEQ multiplex PCR, and TCRdb's table has in-frame clones only and misses some. Of about 270,000 clones detected, around 82% appear once; the ten largest clones hold approximately 5.4%. Sequencing used peripheral blood. These receptors were collected from a man at least 80 years old with acute or convalescent COVID-19.

The chain has TRBV11-2 and TRBJ2-1; TRBD2 matches at 15 bases. Germline CDR1 SGHAT, CDR2 FQNNGV. The V and J ends lost 2 bases and 4 bases, in that order; junction bases with no gene match: 3. CDR3 size: 17 residues. CDR3 protein: CASSLIGLAGGYNEQFF. Written as DNA, the CDR3 is TGTGCCAGCAGCTTAATAGGACTAGCGGGAGGGTACAATGAGCAGTTCTTC.

The rearrangement links TRBV19 to TRBJ2-7; 7 bases line up with TRBD2. J was trimmed by 1 base and V by 4 bases; bases with no gene match: 4. The CDR3 has 14 residues. Germline V gene sequence: CDR1 LNHDA, CDR2 SQIVND (reference sequence). CDR3 region: CASSNGLVSYEQYF. The CDR3 DNA follows: TGTGCCAGTAGTAACGGACTAGTGTCCTACGAGCAGTACTTC.

The rearrangement links TRBV29-1 to TRBJ1-2, with D unresolved. V was shortened by 3 bases and J by 7 bases, with 12 bases between the two germline ends. This CDR3 region has 12 residues. Per the germline V gene, CDR1 is SQVTM and CDR2 is ANQGSEA. The CDR3 DNA sequence: TGCAGCGTTGACCTTTGGAGAAGTGGCTACACCTTC. This sequence encodes CSVDLWRSGYTF.

V gene TRBV24-1 combines with J gene TRBJ2-1; D gene ambiguous. V lost 0 bases and J 0 bases, leaving 5 bases between the germline ends. The CDR3 runs 15 residues. CDR1 and CDR2 (germline): KGHDR, SFDVKD. CDR3 sequence (DNA): TGTGCCACCAGTGATTTGCATAGCTCCTACAATGAGCAGTTCTTC. Amino acid sequence: CATSDLHSSYNEQFF.

The gene calls are TRBV7-2 and TRBJ1-2, with D tentatively TRBD1 (5 bases). Germline values: CDR1 SGHTA, CDR2 FQGNSA. V dropped 5 bases and J dropped 8 bases, with 15 bases sitting between them. The CDR3 consists of 13 residues. CDR3 DNA: TGTGCCAGCAGCCTTCGACAGATGGGAGGCTACACCTTC. Encoded protein: CASSLRQMGGYTF.

The genes are TRBV20-1 and TRBJ1-4, with 7 nucleotides matching TRBD1. V gave up 3 bases and J gave up 10 bases; unmatched junction bases: 2. Germline assignment: CDR1 DFQATT and CDR2 SNEGSKA (reference sequence). The length of the CDR3 is 11 residues. The CDR3 reads CSARGQSKLFF. CDR3 DNA sequence: TGCAGTGCTAGGGGACAGTCAAAACTGTTTTTT.

The CDR3 DNA reads as TGCGCCAGCAGCCGGACTAGCGGGAGAAGCAATGAGCAGTTCTTC. Its translation is CASSRTSGRSNEQFF. The chain combines TRBV5-1 with TRBJ2-1, with 13 bases fitting TRBD2. Germline assignment: CDR1 SGHRS and CDR2 YFSETQ. The CDR3 is made up of 15 amino acids. Germline trimming cut 4 bases from V and 6 bases from J; bases unmatched to any gene: 4.

The rearrangement uses TRBV4-1 and TRBJ1-2; 9 positions match TRBD1. The length of the CDR3 is 14 residues. After removal of 2 bases from V and 4 bases from J, the junction contained 2 bases not matched to a gene. Germline CDR1 is MGHRA and CDR2 is YSYEKL. In DNA form, the CDR3 reads TGCGCCAGCAGCCAAACAGGGGGCAGCTATGGCTACACCTTC. This sequence encodes CASSQTGGSYGYTF.

The chain recombines TRBV24-1 with TRBJ2-2; tentative D call: TRBD2 (5 bases). Germline CDR1 KGHDR, CDR2 SFDVKD. Trimming removed 7 bases at V and 7 bases at J, with 9 bases between. CDR3 length equals 12 residues. The CDR3 loop is CATSAGVGELFF. The CDR3 DNA reads TGTGCCACCAGCGCGGGTGTCGGGGAGCTGTTTTTT.

This chain connects TRBV5-4 to TRBJ2-7, with 8 positions matching TRBD2. The V and J ends lost 4 bases and 4 bases, in that order; junction bases with no gene match: 10. CDR1 is SGHNT and CDR2 is YYREEE in the germline V gene (reference sequence). This CDR3 spans 15 amino acids. The CDR3 is CASSPKERGPYEQYF. DNA of the CDR3: TGTGCCAGCAGCCCCAAGGAGCGGGGGCCTTACGAGCAGTACTTC.

The chain uses TRBV15 and TRBJ2-7, with a weak D call TRBD1 (6 bases). With 0 bases removed from V and 0 bases from J, the gap between germline ends came to 24 bases. Germline assignment: CDR1 LNHNV and CDR2 YYDKDF (reference sequence). The CDR3 is made up of 20 amino acids. This chain's CDR3 is CATSREGGRWGQLNSYEQYF. The DNA for the CDR3 is TGTGCCACCAGCAGAGAAGGGGGACGGTGGGGGCAGCTAAACTCCTACGAGCAGTACTTC.

This chain connects TRBV11-2 to TRBJ1-1; no clear D. The V gene's germline CDR1 is SGHAT and CDR2 FQNNGV. The ends were cut back, 5 bases at V and 3 bases at J, with 7 bases in the middle. This CDR3 is built from 12 residues. As DNA, the CDR3 is TGTGCCAGCAGCCCGGGGTACACTGAAGCTTTCTTT. Protein sequence: CASSPGYTEAFF.

The chain recombines TRBV6-5 with TRBJ1-5; TRBD1 agrees at 7 bases. The J segment lost 4 bases and the V segment lost 4 bases, leaving 7 bases of the junction unmatched. Germline V gene sequence: CDR1 MNHEY, CDR2 SVGAGI. The CDR3 consists of 15 residues. Here the CDR3 DNA reads TGTGCCAGCAGTTTATTGGGGACAGCTAATCAGCCCCAGCATTTT. Its translation is CASSLLGTANQPQHF.

This clone was found a few times. The V call is TRBV2, the J call TRBJ2-5, with no clear D. V was shortened by 6 bases and J by 11 bases, with 10 bases between the two germline ends. The CDR3 has 10 amino acids. The germline gives CDR1 SNHLY, CDR2 FYNNEI. CDR3 sequence reads: CASRIPGQYF. The DNA for the CDR3 is TGTGCCAGCAGGATTCCGGGTCAGTACTTC. Drawing the rest from reference TRBV2 and TRBJ2-5, the complete variable domain is EPEVTQTPSHQVTQMGQEVILRCVPISNHLYFYWYRQILGQKVEFLVSFYNNEISEKSEIFDDQFSVERPDGSNFTLKIRSTKLEDSAMYFCASRIPGQYFGPGTRLLVL.

Comments on this clone: The identical CDR3 is also encoded by other nucleotide sequences in the sample. V gene TRBV20-1 combines with J gene TRBJ2-5; D gene uncertain. Germline CDR1 is DFQATT and CDR2 is SNEGSKA (reference sequence). This CDR3 region has 10 residues. Trimming pared 3 bases from V and 5 bases from J, leaving 4 bases between. The CDR3 loop reads CSASQETQYF. In DNA, the CDR3 is TGCAGTGCTAGCCAGGAGACCCAGTACTTC.

This clone was recorded only once. The V and J genes are TRBV6-6 and TRBJ1-1; TRBD1 matches 10 bases. This CDR3 is 14 amino acids long. The V gene end was trimmed by 5 bases and the J gene end by 4 bases; junction bases not matched to a gene: 4. Per the germline V gene, CDR1 is MNHNY and CDR2 is SVGAGI (reference sequence). The CDR3 DNA reads TGTGCCAGCAGTACTGACAGGGGGCTCACTGAAGCTTTCTTT. Translating it yields CASSTDRGLTEAFF.

This clone was recorded a few times. V and J are TRBV5-1 and TRBJ1-1; no firm D call. The CDR3 runs 12 residues. Trimming shortened V by 7 bases and J by 0 bases, and 7 bases separated the two germline ends. Germline V gives CDR1 SGHRS, CDR2 YFSETQ. The CDR3 DNA follows: TGCGCCAGCGGCCAGGTGAACACTGAAGCTTTCTTT. As protein: CASGQVNTEAFF.

The gene calls are TRBV19 and TRBJ1-4; 12 bases line up with TRBD1. Germline CDR1 is LNHDA and CDR2 is SQIVND (reference sequence). This CDR3 is 17 amino acids long. With V trimmed by 3 bases and J by 8 bases, 10 bases remained unmatched. The CDR3 protein is CASSIGTGGEAGEKLFF. In DNA, the CDR3 is TGTGCCAGTAGTATCGGGACAGGGGGCGAGGCGGGAGAAAAACTGTTTTTT.

This chain links TRBV19 with TRBJ2-2; D gene ambiguous. The V and J ends lost 1 base and 8 bases respectively, with 11 bases between them. The germline V gene has CDR1 LNHDA and CDR2 SQIVND (reference sequence). The CDR3 covers 14 residues. The CDR3, as DNA: TGTGCCAGTAGTATAGGAGCTGTATCTGGGGAGCTGTTTTTT. Its protein product is CASSIGAVSGELFF.

The genes are TRBV10-3 and TRBJ2-3; 9 bases map to TRBD1. Germline values: CDR1 ENHRY, CDR2 SYGVKD. V shed 2 bases and J 0 bases; nucleotides not matched to a gene: 12. This CDR3 is built from 19 residues. In nucleotides, the CDR3 is TGTGCCATCAGTGAGGTGGGACAGGGTACTAGCCGTAGCACAGATACGCAGTATTTT. Translation: CAISEVGQGTSRSTDTQYF.

V is TRBV7-9 and J is TRBJ1-1; D not certain. Looked up from germline, CDR1 is SEHNR and CDR2 is FQNEAQ (reference sequence). The CDR3 is 13 amino acids. With 4 bases removed from V and 1 base from J, the gap between germline ends came to 7 bases. CDR3 residues: CASSYLANTEAFF. The CDR3 nucleotides read TGTGCCAGCAGCTATTTGGCGAACACTGAAGCTTTCTTT. The full variable domain, completed using reference TRBV7-9 and TRBJ1-1, is DTGVSQNPRHKITKRGQNVTFRCDPISEHNRLYWYRQTLGQGPEFLTYFQNEAQLEKSRLLSDRFSAERPKGSFSTLEIQRTEQGDSAMYLCASSYLANTEAFFGQGTRLTVV.

This clone was found once. The CDR3 here is CASSQGRGRTWTQYF. The CDR3, as DNA: TGTGCCAGCAGCCAAGGGCGGGGAAGGACGTGGACGCAGTATTTT. V and J are TRBV3-1 (or the pseudogene TRBV3-2) and TRBJ2-3, with D perhaps matching TRBD2 (6 bases). The CDR3 spans 15 residues. Germline-derived CDR1 and CDR2 are LGHDT and YNNKEL (reference sequence). Trimming pared 1 base from V and 9 bases from J, leaving 17 bases between.

V usage is TRBV19 and J usage is TRBJ1-1; 7 nucleotides agree with TRBD1. Losses at the gene ends were 7 bases for V and 10 bases for J; bases not matched to a gene: 15. The CDR3 runs 14 residues. Germline CDR1 LNHDA, CDR2 SQIVND (reference sequence). Written as DNA, the CDR3 is TGTGCCAGTATCCCCGGGACAGCCGGCCGGGCAGCTTTCTTT. Translation gives CASIPGTAGRAAFF.

V and J are TRBV5-1 and TRBJ2-7; 9 bases line up with TRBD1. The V gene end was trimmed by 3 bases and the J gene end by 5 bases; junction bases not matched to a gene: 9. There are 15 residues in the CDR3. The V gene's germline CDR1 is SGHRS and CDR2 YFSETQ. The CDR3 DNA is TGCGCCAGCAGCTGGGGGGGACAGGGAAGGGACGAGCAGTACTTC. Amino acid sequence: CASSWGGQGRDEQYF.

The sample holds a few counts of this clone. Compared with germline, one end of the junction differs, possibly owing to a read error. The rearrangement joins TRBV5-8 to TRBJ2-2, with 8 positions matching TRBD1. CDR3 length equals 15 residues. The V gene's germline CDR1 is SGHTS and CDR2 YDEGEE. The CDR3 nucleotides read TGTGCCAGCAGTTTGGACAGGGCCCACACCGGGGAGCTGTTTTTT. It codes for CASSLDRAHTGELFF.

DNA of the CDR3: TGCGCCAGCAGCCGAGGAGGTACCTACGAGCAGTACTTC. As protein: CASSRGGTYEQYF. The chain couples TRBV5-1 to TRBJ2-7, with D perhaps TRBD2 (5 bases). Germline V gene lookup returns CDR1 SGHRS and CDR2 YFSETQ. This CDR3 is built from 13 residues. Trimming took 4 bases from V and 2 from J, leaving 10 bases between them.

CDR3 bases: TGTGCCACCAGTGATTCTCCGGGACAGGGGGCGAAGACCCAGTACTTC. It yields the protein CATSDSPGQGAKTQYF. The rearrangement joins TRBV24-1 to TRBJ2-5, with 12 bases that match TRBD1. CDR3 length: 16 amino acids. Losses at the gene ends were 2 bases for V and 6 bases for J; bases not matched to a gene: 6. CDR1 KGHDR and CDR2 SFDVKD come from the germline V gene.

In DNA form, the CDR3 reads TGTGCCAGCAGCTTACAGACAGGGAACGCGCAGTACTTC. This encodes CASSLQTGNAQYF. The chain employs TRBV7-9 and TRBJ2-7; 7 bases map to TRBD1. The CDR3 totals 13 residues. The V gene end was trimmed by 2 bases and the J gene end by 9 bases; junction bases not matched to a gene: 7. The V gene's germline CDR1 is SEHNR and CDR2 FQNEAQ (reference sequence).

This clone has only a few counts. This rearrangement joins TRBV6-6 to TRBJ2-5, with 8 bases identical to TRBD1. CDR1 and CDR2 (germline): MNHNY, SVGAGI (reference sequence). V was pared by 10 bases and J by 4 bases, with 8 bases of the junction left unmatched. The CDR3 runs to 13 residues. CDR3 in amino acids: CATAAGGRETQYF. CDR3 DNA sequence: TGTGCCACCGCGGCAGGGGGCCGAGAGACCCAGTACTTC.

The V and J genes are TRBV30 and TRBJ2-7; 7 bases line up with TRBD2. The CDR3 sequence is 14 residues long. Trimming at V came to 4 bases and at J to 7 bases, leaving 13 bases not matched to a gene. Germline V gene data show CDR1 as GTSNPN and CDR2 as SVGIG (reference sequence). This CDR3 reads CAWNPGLPSGEQYF. CDR3 DNA: TGTGCCTGGAACCCGGGACTACCGAGCGGGGAGCAGTACTTC.